This T cell receptor (beta chain) was captured by sequencing in a study of T cell responses to AZD1222 COVID-19 vaccine. Notes on the study in general: Receipt of two AZD1222 doses was followed by a rise in Spike-specific TCR breadth and depth.

Here immunoSEQ multiplex PCR was the method, and the copy in TCRdb shows in-frame clones only, minus some. The table lists approximately 75,000 clones, over 75% of them singletons. J gave up 5 bases and V 8 bases, and 9 bases lay outside the gene matches. This CDR3 comprises 14 residues. Germline V gene lookup returns CDR1 MNHEY and CDR2 SVGAGI. Note on this clone: Its antigen remains unknown.

The sample consisted of peripheral blood, taken 28 days after the second AZD1222 dose. The J gene is TRBJ1-5, the V gene TRBV6-5; 7 nucleotides match TRBD1. This TCR came from an adult who received the AZD1222 COVID-19 vaccine. CDR3 nucleotide sequence: TGTGCCAGCGTCAGGGGGTGGAGTTATCAGCCCCAGCATTTT. Residues: CASVRGWSYQPQHF.